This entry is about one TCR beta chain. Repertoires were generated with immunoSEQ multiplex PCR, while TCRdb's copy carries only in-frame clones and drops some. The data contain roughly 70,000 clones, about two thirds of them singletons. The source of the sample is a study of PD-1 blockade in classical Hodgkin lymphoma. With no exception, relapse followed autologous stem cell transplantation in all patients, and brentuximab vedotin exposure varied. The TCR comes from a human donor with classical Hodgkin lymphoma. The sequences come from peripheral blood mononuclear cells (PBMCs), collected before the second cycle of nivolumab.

The CDR3 protein is CASGFNQPQHF. The CDR3 region has the DNA TGTGCTAGTGGTTTCAATCAGCCCCAGCATTTT. V usage is TRBV12-5 and J usage is TRBJ1-5, with D uncertain. Trimming cost V 3 bases and J 3 bases, with 0 bases left between them. Germline V gives CDR1 LGHNT, CDR2 FRNRAP. This CDR3 has 11 amino acids.